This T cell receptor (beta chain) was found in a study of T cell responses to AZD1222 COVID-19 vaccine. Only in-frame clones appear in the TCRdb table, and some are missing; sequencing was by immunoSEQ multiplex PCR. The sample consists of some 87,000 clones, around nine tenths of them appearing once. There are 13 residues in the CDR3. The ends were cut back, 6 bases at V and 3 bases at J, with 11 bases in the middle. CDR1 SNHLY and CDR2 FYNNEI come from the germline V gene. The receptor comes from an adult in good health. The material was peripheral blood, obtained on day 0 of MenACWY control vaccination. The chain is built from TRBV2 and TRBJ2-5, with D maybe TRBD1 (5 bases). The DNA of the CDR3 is TGTGCCAGCAGGCTAGGGGTGGAAGAGACCCAGTACTTC. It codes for CASRLGVEETQYF. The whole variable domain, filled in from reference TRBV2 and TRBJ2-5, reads EPEVTQTPSHQVTQMGQEVILRCVPISNHLYFYWYRQILGQKVEFLVSFYNNEISEKSEIFDDQFSVERPDGSNFTLKIRSTKLEDSAMYFCASRLGVEETQYFGPGTRLLVL.